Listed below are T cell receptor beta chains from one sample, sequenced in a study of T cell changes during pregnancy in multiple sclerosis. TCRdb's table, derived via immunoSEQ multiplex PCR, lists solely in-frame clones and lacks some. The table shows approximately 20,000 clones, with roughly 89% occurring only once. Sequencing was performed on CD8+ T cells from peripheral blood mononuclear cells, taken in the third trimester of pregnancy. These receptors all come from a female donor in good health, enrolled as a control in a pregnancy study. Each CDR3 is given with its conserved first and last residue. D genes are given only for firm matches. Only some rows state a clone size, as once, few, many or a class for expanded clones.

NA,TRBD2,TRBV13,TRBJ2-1,CASSSRTSGGYNEQFF,TGTGCCAGCAGCTCTCGGACTAGCGGGGGCTACAATGAGCAGTTCTTC
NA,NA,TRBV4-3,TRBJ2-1,CASSQDLGRYNEQFF,TGCGCCAGCAGCCAAGATCTCGGGAGATACAATGAGCAGTTCTTC
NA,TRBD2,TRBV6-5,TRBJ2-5,CASSYGGLAGETQYF,TGTGCCAGCAGTTACGGCGGACTAGCGGGAGAGACCCAGTACTTC
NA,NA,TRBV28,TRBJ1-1,CASSLFRGRGTEAFF,TGTGCCAGCAGTTTATTTCGGGGTCGGGGCACTGAAGCTTTCTTT
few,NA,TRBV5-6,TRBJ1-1,CASSLWGAEAFF,TGTGCCAGCAGCTTGTGGGGGGCTGAAGCTTTCTTT
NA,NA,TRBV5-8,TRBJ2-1,CASSFDGGQPYNEQFF,TGTGCCAGCAGCTTTGACGGGGGGCAGCCCTACAATGAGCAGTTCTTC
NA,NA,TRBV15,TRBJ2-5,CATSRVRWAGRQETQYF,TGTGCCACCAGCAGAGTCCGTTGGGCAGGTCGTCAAGAGACCCAGTACTTC
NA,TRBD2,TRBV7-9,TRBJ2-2,CASSLAGGTSVNTGELFF,TGTGCCAGCAGCTTAGCAGGAGGGACTAGCGTGAACACCGGGGAGCTGTTTTTT
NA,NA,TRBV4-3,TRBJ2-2,CASSQDVGAVTGELFF,TGCGCCAGCAGCCAAGATGTGGGGGCGGTCACCGGGGAGCTGTTTTTT
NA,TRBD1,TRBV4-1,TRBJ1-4,CASSPRYNRGDEKLFF,TGCGCCAGCAGCCCAAGATATAACAGGGGTGATGAAAAACTGTTTTTT
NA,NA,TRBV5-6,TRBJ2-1,CASSLGSSYNEQFF,TGTGCCAGCAGCTTGGGGAGCTCCTACAATGAGCAGTTCTTC
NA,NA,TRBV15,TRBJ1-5,CATAARTTLPQHF,TGTGCCACCGCGGCACGGACTACCTTACCCCAGCATTTT
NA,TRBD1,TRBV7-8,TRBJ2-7,CASSFRGTGTSYEQYF,TGTGCCAGCAGCTTCCGGGGGACAGGGACTTCCTACGAGCAGTACTTC
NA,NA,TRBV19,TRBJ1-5,CASSIRGIWVQQPQHF,TGTGCCAGTAGTATCCGGGGTATCTGGGTTCAACAGCCCCAGCATTTT
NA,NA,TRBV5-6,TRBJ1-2,CASSLGRDIYTRGYTF,TGTGCCAGCAGCTTGGGTCGGGACATCTATACGCGCGGCTACACCTTC
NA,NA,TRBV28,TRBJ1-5,CASSLHSNQPQHF,TGTGCCAGCAGTTTACATAGCAATCAGCCCCAGCATTTT
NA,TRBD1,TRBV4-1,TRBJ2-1,CASSFRTGGNEQFF,TGCGCCAGCAGCTTCCGGACAGGGGGGAATGAGCAGTTCTTC
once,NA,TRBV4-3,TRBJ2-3,CASSQDRRYTQYF,TGCGCCAGCAGCCAAGATCGGAGGTATACGCAGTATTTT
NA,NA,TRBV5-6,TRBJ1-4,CASSLGAGSLSVVFF,TGTGCCAGCAGCTTGGGCGCCGGGAGCTTGAGTGTTGTGTTTTTT
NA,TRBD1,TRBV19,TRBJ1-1,CASRYRGVNTEAFF,TGTGCCAGCAGATACAGGGGAGTGAACACTGAAGCTTTCTTT
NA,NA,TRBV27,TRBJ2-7,CASSLSYNYAFPSSYEQYF,TGTGCCAGCAGTTTATCTTATAACTACGCGTTCCCCAGCTCCTACGAGCAGTACTTC
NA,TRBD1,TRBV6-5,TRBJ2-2,CASSYLWTGGTGELFF,TGTGCCAGCAGTTACTTATGGACAGGGGGCACCGGGGAGCTGTTTTTT
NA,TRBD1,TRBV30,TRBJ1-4,CASAGTGREKLFF,TGTGCCTCCGCCGGGACAGGTCGTGAAAAACTGTTTTTT
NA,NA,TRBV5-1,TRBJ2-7,CASLGGSYEQYF,TGCGCCAGCTTAGGGGGCTCCTACGAGCAGTACTTC
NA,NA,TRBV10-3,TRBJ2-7,CAIMANYEQYF,TGTGCCATCATGGCCAACTACGAGCAGTACTTC
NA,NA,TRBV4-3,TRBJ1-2,CASSQAWGAGYGYTF,TGCGCCAGCAGCCAAGCTTGGGGTGCGGGGTATGGCTACACCTTC
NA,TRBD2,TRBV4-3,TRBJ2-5,CASSQDRVLSGGAETQYF,TGCGCCAGCAGCCAAGATCGGGTCCTAAGCGGGGGGGCCGAGACCCAGTACTTC
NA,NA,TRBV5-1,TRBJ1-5,CASSFEGGNQPQHF,TGCGCCAGCAGCTTCGAGGGGGGCAATCAGCCCCAGCATTTT
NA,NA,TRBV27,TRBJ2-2,CASSFRDTFNYGELFF,TGTGCCAGCAGTTTTAGGGACACCTTTAACTACGGGGAGCTGTTTTTT
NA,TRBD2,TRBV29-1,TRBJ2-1,CSAATLAGGEADEQFF,TGCAGCGCCGCGACCTTAGCGGGGGGCGAAGCGGATGAGCAGTTCTTC
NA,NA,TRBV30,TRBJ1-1,CAWTGVLQSAGEAFF,TGTGCCTGGACGGGAGTATTGCAGTCAGCCGGTGAAGCTTTCTTT